This T cell receptor (beta chain) was recorded in a study of T cells in Graves' hyperthyroidism and ophthalmopathy. This clonotype was observed many times. V lost 1 base and J lost 7; bases outside the gene matches: 6. The CDR3 consists of 15 residues. CDR1 SEHNR and CDR2 FQNEAQ come from the germline V gene (reference sequence). Not enrolled were patients with uncontrolled infection, other autoimmune disease, pregnancy or lactation. TCR beta CDR3 regions were amplified from RNA. The TCR CDR3 was amplified in a first-round RT-PCR using the HTBI primer set. In TCRdb, the multiplex PCR reads were re-called with MiXCR into one record per CDR3 protein. The table lists hundreds of thousands of distinct CDR3 sequences, 15% to 18% of them singletons, with 7.5% to 9% in the top ten.

The TCR comes from a young woman with Graves' hyperthyroidism. Sequencing was done on a sample of blood. The V call is TRBV7-9, the J call TRBJ1-4; 7 bases fit TRBD1. The CDR3 spells CASSLGTGAGEKLFF. Written as DNA, the CDR3 is TGTGCCAGCAGCTTAGGCACAGGGGCTGGTGAAAAACTGTTTTTT.